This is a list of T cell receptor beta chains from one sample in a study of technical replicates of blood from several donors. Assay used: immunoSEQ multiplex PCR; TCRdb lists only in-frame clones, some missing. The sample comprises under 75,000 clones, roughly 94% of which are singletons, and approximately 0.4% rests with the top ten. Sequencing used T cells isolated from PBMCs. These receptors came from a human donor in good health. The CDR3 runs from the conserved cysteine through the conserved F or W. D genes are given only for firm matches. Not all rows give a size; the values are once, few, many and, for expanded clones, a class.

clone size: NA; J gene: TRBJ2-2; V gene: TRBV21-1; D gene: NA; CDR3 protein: CASTRGTGNGELFF; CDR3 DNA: TGTGCCAGCACTAGGGGGACAGGGAACGGGGAGCTGTTTTTT
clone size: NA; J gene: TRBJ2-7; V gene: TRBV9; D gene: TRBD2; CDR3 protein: CASSPSGSAFYEQYF; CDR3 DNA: TGTGCCAGCAGTCCTAGCGGAAGCGCTTTCTACGAGCAGTACTTC
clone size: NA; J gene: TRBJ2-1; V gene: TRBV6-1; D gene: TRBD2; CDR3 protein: CASSISGRPYNEQFF; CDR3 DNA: TGTGCCAGCAGCATTAGCGGGAGGCCGTACAATGAGCAGTTCTTC
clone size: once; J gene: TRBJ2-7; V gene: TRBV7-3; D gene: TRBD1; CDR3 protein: CASSLFGTDHLSYEQYF; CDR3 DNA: TGTGCCAGCAGCTTATTTGGGACAGACCATCTCTCCTACGAGCAGTACTTC
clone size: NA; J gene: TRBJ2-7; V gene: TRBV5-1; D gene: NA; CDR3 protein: CASSADLYEQYF; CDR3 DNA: TGCGCCAGCAGCGCTGACTTGTACGAGCAGTACTTC
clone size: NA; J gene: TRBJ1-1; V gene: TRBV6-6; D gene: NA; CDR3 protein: CASSFRGTEAFF; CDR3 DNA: TGTGCCAGCAGTTTCAGGGGCACTGAAGCTTTCTTT
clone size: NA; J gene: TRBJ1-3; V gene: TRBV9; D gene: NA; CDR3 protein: CASTSSGNTIYF; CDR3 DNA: TGTGCCAGTACATCCTCTGGAAACACCATATATTTT
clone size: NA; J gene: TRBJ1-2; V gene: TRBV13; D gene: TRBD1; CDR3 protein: CASSFDRGQDGYTF; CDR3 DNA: TGTGCCAGCAGCTTCGACAGGGGGCAAGACGGCTACACCTTC
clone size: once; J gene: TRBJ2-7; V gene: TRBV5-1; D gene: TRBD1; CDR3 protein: CASSTGQVQAYEQYF; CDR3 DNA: TGCGCCAGCAGCACCGGACAGGTTCAGGCTTACGAGCAGTACTTC
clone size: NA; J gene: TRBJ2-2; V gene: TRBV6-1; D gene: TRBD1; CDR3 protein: CASTPLDRDTGELFF; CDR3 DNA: TGTGCCAGCACCCCCTTAGACAGGGACACCGGGGAGCTGTTTTTT
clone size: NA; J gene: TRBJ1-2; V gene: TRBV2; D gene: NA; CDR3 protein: CASSEEQNYGYTF; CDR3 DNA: TGTGCCAGCAGTGAAGAACAGAACTATGGCTACACCTTC
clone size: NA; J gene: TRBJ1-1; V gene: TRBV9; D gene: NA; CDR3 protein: CASSVAGSDTEAFF; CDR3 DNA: TGTGCCAGCAGCGTAGCGGGGTCGGACACTGAAGCTTTCTTT
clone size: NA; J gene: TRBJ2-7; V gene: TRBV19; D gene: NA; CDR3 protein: CASSPGLEQYF; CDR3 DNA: TGTGCCAGTAGTCCGGGACTGGAGCAGTACTTC
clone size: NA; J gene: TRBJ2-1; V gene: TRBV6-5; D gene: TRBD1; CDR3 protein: CASSFRQGVSYNEQFF; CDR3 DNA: TGTGCCAGCAGTTTTCGACAGGGGGTCTCCTACAATGAGCAGTTCTTC
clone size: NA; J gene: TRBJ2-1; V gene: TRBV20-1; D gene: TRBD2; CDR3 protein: CSAGTSEQFF; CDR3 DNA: TGCAGTGCCGGGACTAGCGAGCAGTTCTTC
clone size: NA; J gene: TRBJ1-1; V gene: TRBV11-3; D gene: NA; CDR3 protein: CASSWTENTEAFF; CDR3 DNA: TGTGCCAGCAGCTGGACAGAGAACACTGAAGCTTTCTTT
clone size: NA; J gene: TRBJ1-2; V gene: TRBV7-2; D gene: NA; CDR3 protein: CASSLYTGNYGYTF; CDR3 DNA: TGTGCCAGCAGCTTATATACAGGGAACTATGGCTACACCTTC
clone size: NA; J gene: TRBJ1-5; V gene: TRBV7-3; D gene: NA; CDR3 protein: CASSLTHNQPQHF; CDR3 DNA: TGTGCCAGCAGCTTGACACACAATCAGCCCCAGCATTTT
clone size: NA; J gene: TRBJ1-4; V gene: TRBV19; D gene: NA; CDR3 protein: CASSMPGGTNEKLFF; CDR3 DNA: TGTGCCAGTAGTATGCCCGGGGGAACTAATGAAAAACTGTTTTTT
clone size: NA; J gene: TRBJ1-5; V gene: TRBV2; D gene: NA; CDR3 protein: CASSVSRLGGQESQPQHF; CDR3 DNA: TGTGCCAGCAGTGTTTCACGCTTGGGGGGGCAGGAAAGTCAGCCCCAGCATTTT
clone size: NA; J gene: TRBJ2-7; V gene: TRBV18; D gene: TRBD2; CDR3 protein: CASSPTPPWTSDPEQYF; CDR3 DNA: TGTGCCAGCTCACCAACCCCACCTTGGACTAGCGACCCAGAGCAGTACTTC
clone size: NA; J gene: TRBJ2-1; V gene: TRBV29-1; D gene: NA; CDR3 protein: CSVGGSEQFF; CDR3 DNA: TGCAGCGTTGGAGGGAGTGAGCAGTTCTTC